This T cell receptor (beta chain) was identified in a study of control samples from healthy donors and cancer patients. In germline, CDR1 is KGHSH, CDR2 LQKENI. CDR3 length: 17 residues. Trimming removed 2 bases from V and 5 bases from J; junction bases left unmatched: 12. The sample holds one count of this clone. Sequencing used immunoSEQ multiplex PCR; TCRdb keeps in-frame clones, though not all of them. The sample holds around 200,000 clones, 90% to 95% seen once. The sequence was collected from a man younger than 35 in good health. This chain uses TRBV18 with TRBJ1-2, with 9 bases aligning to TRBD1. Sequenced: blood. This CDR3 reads CASSPSAMGTGRYGYTF. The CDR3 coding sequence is TGTGCCAGCTCACCAAGCGCGATGGGGACAGGGAGGTATGGCTACACCTTC.